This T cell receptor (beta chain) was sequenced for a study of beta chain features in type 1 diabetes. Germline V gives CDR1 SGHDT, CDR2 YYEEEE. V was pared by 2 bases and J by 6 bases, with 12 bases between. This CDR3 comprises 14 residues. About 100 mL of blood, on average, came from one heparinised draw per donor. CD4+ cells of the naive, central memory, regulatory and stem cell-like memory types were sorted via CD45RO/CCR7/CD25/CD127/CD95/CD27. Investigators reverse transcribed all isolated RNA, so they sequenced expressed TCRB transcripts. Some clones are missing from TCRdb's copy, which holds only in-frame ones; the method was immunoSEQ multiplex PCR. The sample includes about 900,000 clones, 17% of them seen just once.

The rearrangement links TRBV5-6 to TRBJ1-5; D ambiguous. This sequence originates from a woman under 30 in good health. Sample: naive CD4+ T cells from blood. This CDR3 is CASSFKHMGQPQHF. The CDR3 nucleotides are TGTGCCAGCAGCTTCAAACACATGGGTCAGCCCCAGCATTTT.